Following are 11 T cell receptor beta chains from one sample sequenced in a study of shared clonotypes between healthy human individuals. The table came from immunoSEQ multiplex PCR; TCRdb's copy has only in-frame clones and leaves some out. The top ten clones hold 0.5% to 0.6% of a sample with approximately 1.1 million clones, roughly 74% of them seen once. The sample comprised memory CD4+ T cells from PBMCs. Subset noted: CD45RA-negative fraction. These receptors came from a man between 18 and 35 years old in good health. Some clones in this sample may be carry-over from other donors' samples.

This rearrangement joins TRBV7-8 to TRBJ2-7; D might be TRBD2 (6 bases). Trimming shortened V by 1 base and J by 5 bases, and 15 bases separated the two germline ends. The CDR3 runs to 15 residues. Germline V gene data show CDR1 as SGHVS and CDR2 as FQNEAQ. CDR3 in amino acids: CASSLDGHGSNEQYF. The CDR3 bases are TGTGCCAGCAGCTTAGATGGTCACGGGAGTAACGAGCAGTACTTC.

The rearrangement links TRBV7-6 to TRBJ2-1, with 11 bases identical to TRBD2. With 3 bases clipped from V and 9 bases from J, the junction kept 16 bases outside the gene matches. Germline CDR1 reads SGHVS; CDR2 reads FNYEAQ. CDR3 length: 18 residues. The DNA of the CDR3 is TGTGCCAGCAGCTTGTCTGTCGGGCAGGCTAGCGGGAGGTTTGAGCAGTTCTTC. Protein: CASSLSVGQASGRFEQFF.

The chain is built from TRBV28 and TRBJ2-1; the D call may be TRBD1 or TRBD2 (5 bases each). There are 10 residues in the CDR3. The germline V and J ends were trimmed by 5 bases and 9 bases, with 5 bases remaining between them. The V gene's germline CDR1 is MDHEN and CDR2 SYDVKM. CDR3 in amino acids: CASSGGEQFF. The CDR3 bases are TGTGCCAGCAGTGGGGGTGAGCAGTTCTTC.

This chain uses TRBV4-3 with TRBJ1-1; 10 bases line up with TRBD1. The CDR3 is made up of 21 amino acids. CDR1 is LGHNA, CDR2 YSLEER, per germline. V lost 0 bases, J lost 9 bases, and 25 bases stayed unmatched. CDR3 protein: CASSQEWTGGRSVPFPFQAFF. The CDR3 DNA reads TGCGCCAGCAGCCAAGAATGGACAGGGGGACGATCCGTACCCTTCCCGTTCCAAGCTTTCTTT.

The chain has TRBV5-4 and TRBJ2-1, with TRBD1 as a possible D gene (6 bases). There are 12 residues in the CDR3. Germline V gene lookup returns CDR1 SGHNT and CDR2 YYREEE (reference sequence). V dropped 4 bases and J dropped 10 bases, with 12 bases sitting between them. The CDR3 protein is CASSARGDEQFF. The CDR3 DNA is TGTGCCAGCAGCGCCAGGGGAGACGAGCAGTTCTTC.

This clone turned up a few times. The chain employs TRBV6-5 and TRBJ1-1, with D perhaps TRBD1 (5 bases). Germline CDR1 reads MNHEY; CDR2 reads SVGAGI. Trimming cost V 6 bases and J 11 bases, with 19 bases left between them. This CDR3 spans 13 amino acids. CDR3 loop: CASSGRGWIRAFF. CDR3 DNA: TGTGCCAGCAGCGGAAGGGGCTGGATTAGGGCTTTCTTT.

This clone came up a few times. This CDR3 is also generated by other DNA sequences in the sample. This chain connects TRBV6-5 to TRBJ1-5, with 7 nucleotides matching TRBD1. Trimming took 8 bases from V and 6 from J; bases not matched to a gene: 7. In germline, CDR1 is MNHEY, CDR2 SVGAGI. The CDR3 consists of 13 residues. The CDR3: CASRQGSRQPQHF. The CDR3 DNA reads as TGTGCCAGCCGACAGGGAAGTCGTCAGCCCCAGCATTTT.

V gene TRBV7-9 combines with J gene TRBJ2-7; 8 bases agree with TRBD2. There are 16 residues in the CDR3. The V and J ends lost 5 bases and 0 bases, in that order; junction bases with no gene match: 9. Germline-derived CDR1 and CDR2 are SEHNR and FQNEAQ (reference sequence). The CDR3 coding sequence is TGTGCCAGCAGCCGGGGGGGCCAGACGCTCTCCTACGAGCAGTACTTC. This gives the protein CASSRGGQTLSYEQYF.

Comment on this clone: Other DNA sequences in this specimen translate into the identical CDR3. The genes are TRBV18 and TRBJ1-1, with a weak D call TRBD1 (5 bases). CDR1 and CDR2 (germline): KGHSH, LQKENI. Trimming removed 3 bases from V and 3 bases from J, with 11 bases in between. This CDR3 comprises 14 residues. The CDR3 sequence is CASSPLSRDTEAFF. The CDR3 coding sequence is TGTGCCAGCTCACCTCTTTCCAGGGACACTGAAGCTTTCTTT.

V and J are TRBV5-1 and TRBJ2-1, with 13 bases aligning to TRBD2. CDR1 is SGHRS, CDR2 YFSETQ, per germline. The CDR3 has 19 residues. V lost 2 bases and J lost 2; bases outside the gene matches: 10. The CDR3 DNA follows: TGCGCCAGCAGCTTACCCGGACTAGCGGGAGTCGGCCCCTACAATGAGCAGTTCTTC. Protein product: CASSLPGLAGVGPYNEQFF.

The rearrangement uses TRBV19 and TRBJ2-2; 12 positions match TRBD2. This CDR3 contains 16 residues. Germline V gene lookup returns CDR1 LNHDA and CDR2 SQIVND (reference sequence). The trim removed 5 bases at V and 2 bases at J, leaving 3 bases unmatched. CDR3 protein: CASSVGLAGNTGELFF. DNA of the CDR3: TGTGCCAGTAGTGTCGGACTAGCGGGAAACACCGGGGAGCTGTTTTTT.